One and the same sample provided the 28 T cell receptor beta chains below, sequenced in a study of early stage breast cancer tumors. Clones were sequenced by immunoSEQ multiplex PCR, and TCRdb holds only the in-frame ones, with some missing. The sample shows just over 50,000 clones, around 78% of them seen only once. Sequencing was carried out using blood. These receptors were obtained from a person aged 40-50 years with breast cancer.

The chain joins TRBV14 to TRBJ2-3; no definite D call. Trimming cost V 3 bases and J 0 bases, with 7 bases left between them. The CDR3 has 14 amino acids. Germline V gives CDR1 SGHDN, CDR2 FVKESK. CDR3 residues: CASSQGSSTDTQYF. The CDR3 coding sequence is TGTGCCAGCAGCCAGGGTAGTAGCACAGATACGCAGTATTTT.

The chain recombines TRBV19 with TRBJ2-5, with 9 bases identical to TRBD2. Germline CDR1 is LNHDA and CDR2 is SQIVND (reference sequence). V lost 1 base and J lost 0; bases outside the gene matches: 6. This CDR3 has 17 residues. The CDR3 is CASSIGLAESYQETQYF. CDR3 in DNA: TGTGCCAGTAGTATAGGACTAGCGGAATCATACCAAGAGACCCAGTACTTC.

This clone was detected once. The chain joins TRBV28 to TRBJ1-2, with D possibly TRBD1 on 6 matching bases. The germline CDR1 and CDR2 sequences are MDHEN and SYDVKM. This CDR3 is 13 amino acids long. Trimming pared 2 bases from V and 4 bases from J, leaving 8 bases between. Written as DNA, the CDR3 is TGTGCCAGCAGTTTACCCAGGGGCTATGGCTACACCTTC. Protein: CASSLPRGYGYTF.

This clone was observed a handful of times. V gene TRBV6-5 combines with J gene TRBJ1-2, with TRBD1 matching 9 bases. J gave up 8 bases and V 5 bases, and 6 bases lay outside the gene matches. The CDR3 covers 13 residues. CDR1 and CDR2 from the germline V gene are MNHEY and SVGAGI. The DNA of the CDR3 is TGTGCCAGCAGTGGCCGGGGACAGGGAGGCTACACCTTC. The encoded protein is CASSGRGQGGYTF.

This chain uses TRBV4-1 with TRBJ1-1; 7 nucleotides line up with TRBD1. Germline V CDR1 and CDR2: MGHRA, YSYEKL. The CDR3 runs to 18 residues. Trimming at V came to 5 bases and at J to 0 bases, leaving 15 bases not matched to a gene. CDR3 nucleotide sequence: TGCGCCAGCAGCACCCCTTGGGACAGCGATTACCTGAACACTGAAGCTTTCTTT. Translating it yields CASSTPWDSDYLNTEAFF.

The chain joins TRBV27 to TRBJ2-5; D unclear. Trimming cost V 6 bases and J 2 bases, with 10 bases left between them. CDR3 length equals 13 residues. The germline V gene encodes CDR1 MNHEY and CDR2 SMNVEV (reference sequence). CDR3 residues: CASRGRPQETQYF. The CDR3 DNA sequence: TGTGCCAGCAGGGGCAGGCCTCAAGAGACCCAGTACTTC.

The V call is TRBV20-1, the J call TRBJ1-2; tentatively, D is TRBD1 (5 bases). The CDR3 loop spans 10 amino acids. The V end was cut by 6 bases, the J end by 8 bases, with 10 bases between. CDR1 is DFQATT and CDR2 is SNEGSKA in the germline V gene (reference sequence). CDR3 in amino acids: CSAGDLGYTF. DNA of the CDR3: TGCAGTGCGGGGGATCTCGGCTACACCTTC.

This clone was seen a single time. The chain carries TRBV18 and TRBJ2-1; 7 nucleotides align to TRBD2. With V trimmed by 6 bases and J by 5 bases, 7 bases remained unmatched. Germline-derived CDR1 and CDR2 are KGHSH and LQKENI. CDR3 length: 14 residues. The CDR3 region has the DNA TGTGCCAGCTCCCCCGGGCGGGAGAACAATGAGCAGTTCTTC. It yields the protein CASSPGRENNEQFF.

The genes are TRBV19 and TRBJ2-3; TRBD1 matches 7 bases. Germline CDR1 LNHDA, CDR2 SQIVND (reference sequence). J was trimmed by 4 bases and V by 2 bases; bases with no gene match: 21. This CDR3 has 20 amino acids. The CDR3 DNA sequence: TGTGCCAGTAGTATAAGGGGCCCGGGACAGCGCCCTTCCCACGCAGATACGCAGTATTTT. This gives the protein CASSIRGPGQRPSHADTQYF.

The chain joins TRBV25-1 to TRBJ1-5; D is perhaps TRBD1 (6 bases). This CDR3 is built from 15 residues. V lost 4 bases and J 2 bases, leaving 12 bases between the germline ends. Germline V gene sequence: CDR1 MGHDK, CDR2 SYGVNS. The CDR3 loop is CASSGKGGGNQPQHF. CDR3 nucleotide sequence: TGTGCCAGCAGTGGAAAAGGGGGGGGCAATCAGCCCCAGCATTTT.

The chain joins TRBV6-1 to TRBJ1-2, with 7 bases aligning to TRBD1. The trim removed 6 bases at V and 8 bases at J, leaving 15 bases unmatched. The CDR3 runs to 15 residues. Germline CDR1 is MNHNS and CDR2 is SASEGT. CDR3 protein: CASRPDPGQTRGYTF. The DNA for the CDR3 is TGTGCCAGCAGACCTGATCCGGGACAGACTAGGGGCTACACCTTC.

This chain joins TRBV7-2 and TRBJ2-7; D not resolved. Trimming left V 2 bases short and J 5 bases short, with 13 bases between. Germline V CDR1 and CDR2: SGHTA, FQGNSA. The CDR3 spans 14 residues. CDR3 loop: CASSLRPGPNEQYF. The CDR3 region has the DNA TGTGCCAGCAGCTTACGACCGGGCCCCAACGAGCAGTACTTC. The full variable domain, rest sourced from reference TRBV7-2 and TRBJ2-7, is GAGVSQSPSNKVTEKGKDVELRCDPISGHTALYWYRQSLGQGLEFLIYFQGNSAPDKSGLPSDRFSAERTGGSVSTLTIQRTQQEDSAVYLCASSLRPGPNEQYFGPGTRLTVT.

The chain carries TRBV6-5 and TRBJ2-7, with D possibly called TRBD1 or TRBD2 (6 bases each). The CDR3 is 15 residues long. Between the trimmed V and J ends, which lost 2 bases and 5 bases, there was a span of 16 bases. In germline, CDR1 is MNHEY, CDR2 SVGAGI. The CDR3 DNA reads TGTGCCAGCAGTTACCCGGGGGCAGGACGTAACGAGCAGTACTTC. Translated, it gives CASSYPGAGRNEQYF.

This clone was counted between two and nine times. This chain links TRBV7-3 with TRBJ1-1; weak D call: TRBD1 (6 bases). CDR1 is SGHTA, CDR2 FQGTGA, per germline. CDR3 length equals 14 residues. Trimming removed 2 bases from V and 5 bases from J, with 12 bases in between. CDR3 loop: CASSLGGIGTEAFF. For the CDR3, the DNA is TGTGCCAGCAGCTTAGGGGGCATAGGAACTGAAGCTTTCTTT.

The chain links TRBV5-6 to TRBJ1-1; a weak D match, TRBD1 (6 bases). The V and J ends lost 4 bases and 3 bases respectively, with 19 bases between them. Per the germline V gene, CDR1 is SGHDT and CDR2 is YYEEEE. CDR3 length: 16 residues. The CDR3, as DNA: TGTGCCAGCAGCCCAATCCAAAGGGGGTTGGACACTGAAGCTTTCTTT. Translation gives CASSPIQRGLDTEAFF.

There are a few counts of this clone. This sequence joins TRBV4-2 and TRBJ1-2, with D possibly matching TRBD1 (6 bases). The CDR3 contains 13 residues. Per the germline V gene, CDR1 is LGHNA and CDR2 is YNFKEQ. Trimming left V 3 bases short and J 8 bases short, with 13 bases between. This CDR3 is CASSHVQGKGYTF. The CDR3 DNA sequence: TGTGCCAGCAGCCACGTACAGGGTAAGGGCTACACCTTC.

The rearrangement links TRBV2 to TRBJ2-3, with 7 bases aligning to TRBD2. Germline V gene data show CDR1 as SNHLY and CDR2 as FYNNEI. There are 17 residues in the CDR3. Losses at the gene ends were 4 bases for V and 0 bases for J; bases not matched to a gene: 10. The DNA of the CDR3 is TGTGCCAGCAGTGGCTTACTCGCGGGAGTTAGCACAGATACGCAGTATTTT. Amino acids: CASSGLLAGVSTDTQYF.

The CDR3 loop reads CASSLEGANTEAFF. DNA for the CDR3: TGCGCCAGCAGCTTGGAGGGGGCTAACACTGAAGCTTTCTTT. This chain links TRBV5-1 with TRBJ1-1, with 7 bases fitting TRBD1. The CDR3 is 14 amino acids. V dropped 0 bases and J dropped 2; count of bases not matched to a gene: 1. Germline V gene data show CDR1 as SGHRS and CDR2 as YFSETQ. Supplemented by reference TRBV5-1 and TRBJ1-1, the full variable domain reads KAGVTQTPRYLIKTRGQQVTLSCSPISGHRSVSWYQQTPGQGLQFLFEYFSETQRNKGNFPGRFSGRQFSNSRSEMNVSTLELGDSALYLCASSLEGANTEAFFGQGTRLTVV.

This sequence joins TRBV13 and TRBJ2-5, with unresolved D. The V end lost 2 bases, the J end lost 2 bases, and 6 bases lay between the germline ends. The CDR3 totals 13 residues. The germline V gene encodes CDR1 PRHDT and CDR2 FYEKMQ (reference sequence). The DNA of the CDR3 is TGTGCCAGCAGCTTAACTCGGCAAGAGACCCAGTACTTC. Translated: CASSLTRQETQYF.

The chain couples TRBV5-1 to TRBJ2-7, with 8 nucleotides matching TRBD2. V lost 3 bases to trimming and J lost 6 bases; unmatched junction nucleotides: 8. The CDR3 length is 14 residues. Germline loops: CDR1 SGHRS, CDR2 YFSETQ. The CDR3 DNA is TGCGCCAGCAGCTCGCAGCGGGAGACAGGCGAGCAGTACTTC. It encodes CASSSQRETGEQYF.

CDR3 bases: TGTGCCAGCAGTCTTTCGGGATCCTACGAGCAGTACTTC. Its translation: CASSLSGSYEQYF. The chain couples TRBV27 to TRBJ2-7, with a tentative D call TRBD2 (5 bases). The germline gives CDR1 MNHEY, CDR2 SMNVEV (reference sequence). V was trimmed by 5 bases and J by 1 base, leaving 9 bases between them. CDR3 length: 13 amino acids.

This chain uses TRBV30 with TRBJ1-2; 9 bases fit TRBD1. This CDR3 spans 13 amino acids. Germline CDR1 reads GTSNPN; CDR2 reads SVGIG (reference sequence). Trimming cost V 8 bases and J 9 bases; bases outside gene matches: 13. This CDR3 reads CALRGGQGMSYTF. The CDR3 nucleotides read TGTGCCCTTAGGGGGGGACAGGGTATGAGCTACACCTTC.

V gene TRBV7-6 combines with J gene TRBJ2-1, with TRBD1 identical over 9 bases. Trimming took 4 bases from V and 4 from J; bases not matched to a gene: 8. Germline CDR1 reads SGHVS; CDR2 reads FNYEAQ. The CDR3 consists of 16 residues. The CDR3 region has the DNA TGTGCCAGCAGCTCCACCCGGGACAGGGAGTACAATGAGCAGTTCTTC. Translation: CASSSTRDREYNEQFF.

DNA of the CDR3: TGTGCCAGCAGCAAAGGGCTAGCGGGGTGGAATGAGCAGTTCTTC. This gives the protein CASSKGLAGWNEQFF. This chain links TRBV21-1 with TRBJ2-1; TRBD2 is the table's D call, not checked against the DNA. TRBV21-1 is given as a pseudogene. The CDR3 extends over 15 amino acids.

This chain joins TRBV19 and TRBJ2-1; 13 nucleotides agree with TRBD2. Losses at the gene ends were 6 bases for V and 4 bases for J; bases not matched to a gene: 6. CDR3 size: 16 residues. CDR1 and CDR2 (germline): LNHDA, SQIVND (reference sequence). CDR3 sequence: CASSAATSGRYNEQFF. Written as DNA, the CDR3 is TGTGCCAGTAGCGCCGCGACTAGCGGGAGGTACAATGAGCAGTTCTTC.

The chain couples TRBV7-8 to TRBJ2-2; TRBD2 matches 11 bases. Germline CDR1 is SGHVS and CDR2 is FQNEAQ. Trimming at V came to 5 bases and at J to 8 bases, leaving 7 bases not matched to a gene. This CDR3 has 15 residues. The CDR3 region has the DNA TGTGCCAGCAGCCCGAATAGCGGGAGGGCAGGGGAGCTGTTTTTT. Encoded protein: CASSPNSGRAGELFF. The whole variable domain, filled in from reference TRBV7-8 and TRBJ2-2, reads GAGVSQSPRYKVAKRGQDVALRCDPISGHVSLFWYQQALGQGPEFLTYFQNEAQLDKSGLPSDRFFAERPEGSVSTLKIQRTQQEDSAVYLCASSPNSGRAGELFFGEGSRLTVL.

V is TRBV5-6 and J is TRBJ2-2; no definite D call. The length of the CDR3 is 15 residues. Germline loops: CDR1 SGHDT, CDR2 YYEEEE. The V and J ends lost 0 bases and 0 bases respectively, with 6 bases between them. CDR3 coding DNA: TGTGCCAGCAGCTTGGGGAGATCGAACACCGGGGAGCTGTTTTTT. Protein product: CASSLGRSNTGELFF.

The V call is TRBV7-9, the J call TRBJ2-1; 11 positions agree with TRBD2. The germline V gene encodes CDR1 SEHNR and CDR2 FQNEAQ (reference sequence). With V trimmed by 8 bases and J by 5 bases, 8 bases remained unmatched. This CDR3 has 15 residues. The CDR3 loop is CASDAGTSGNNEQFF. DNA of the CDR3: TGTGCCAGCGACGCAGGGACTAGCGGTAACAATGAGCAGTTCTTC.